The 9 T cell receptor beta chains presented below share a single source sample, sequenced in a study of Graves' ophthalmopathy and Graves' hyperthyroidism. Amplification of the TCR beta CDR3 regions used RNA transcripts (as template). HTBI primers primed a first-round RT-PCR, and a second-round multiplex PCR followed. TCRdb reanalysed the multiplex PCR reads using MiXCR and keeps one entry per CDR3 protein. The sample carries around 40,000 distinct CDR3 sequences, approximately 52% recorded once. Input material: peripheral blood. The receptors derive from an adult man with Graves' ophthalmopathy.

This clonotype was counted at least ten times. This chain uses TRBV6-2 or TRBV6-3 with TRBJ1-1; TRBD1 agrees at 8 bases. Unmatched junction bases numbered 8, after V lost 3 bases and J lost 11 bases. There are 13 residues in the CDR3. Germline assignment: CDR1 MNHEY and CDR2 SVGEGT. The CDR3 DNA sequence: TGTGCCAGCAGTTATGATGAGACAGGGGAGGCTTTCTTT. Its translation is CASSYDETGEAFF.

This clonotype was observed at least ten times. V and J are TRBV5-1 and TRBJ2-7; a weak D match, TRBD1 (7 bases). Between the trimmed V and J ends, which lost 4 bases and 2 bases, there was a span of 13 bases. Germline assignment: CDR1 SGHRS and CDR2 YFSETQ. The CDR3 spans 14 residues. CDR3 DNA: TGCGCCAGCAGCGGAGGGGACAGAACCTACGAGCAGTACTTC. Residues: CASSGGDRTYEQYF.

This clonotype is medium-sized within its sample. This chain uses TRBV29-1 with TRBJ2-3; D ambiguous. The germline CDR1 and CDR2 sequences are SQVTM and ANQGSEA. This CDR3 comprises 13 residues. V was clipped by 0 bases and J by 0 bases, with 4 bases between them. CDR3 sequence reads: CSVEDHSTDTQYF. The CDR3 DNA reads as TGCAGCGTTGAAGATCATAGCACAGATACGCAGTATTTT.

This clonotype has only one observation. Likely a read error: the CDR3 ends without its conserved phenylalanine or tryptophan. The chain is built from TRBV7-2 and TRBJ1-1; D gene ambiguous. Trimming shortened V by 4 bases and J by 1 base, and 10 bases separated the two germline ends. The CDR3 covers 14 residues. The germline gives CDR1 SGHTA, CDR2 FQGNSA. CDR3 in DNA: TGTGCCAGCAGCTGTACCCCTGGGAACACTGAAGCTTTCCTT. It encodes CASSCTPGNTEAFL.

This clonotype was seen repeatedly, ten times or more. The chain combines TRBV27 with TRBJ1-6, with D hard to call. The CDR3 extends over 14 amino acids. V lost 6 bases and J 14 bases, leaving 20 bases between the germline ends. Germline CDR1 reads MNHEY; CDR2 reads SMNVEV (reference sequence). The DNA for the CDR3 is TGTGCCAGCAGCCCGGACGGAGAATTGGGATCCCTCCACTTT. The encoded protein is CASSPDGELGSLHF.

This clonotype was observed a handful of times. With a much larger clone just one base away, this may be a read error. The V gene is TRBV5-8, the J gene TRBJ2-7; perhaps D is TRBD1 or TRBD2 (5 bases each). There are 16 residues in the CDR3. V lost 4 bases to trimming and J lost 2 bases, with 19 bases between them. CDR1 and CDR2 from the germline V gene are SGHTS and YDEGEE. The DNA for the CDR3 is TGTGCCAGCAGCCTGGACTCTATACAGGTTCCCTACGAGCAGTACTTC. It codes for CASSLDSIQVPYEQYF.

This clonotype was seen repeatedly, ten times or more. The chain is built from TRBV6-1 and TRBJ1-5; D is ambiguous. Germline lookup yields CDR1 MNHNS and CDR2 SASEGT. Trimming shortened V by 1 base and J by 7 bases, and 8 bases separated the two germline ends. The CDR3 runs 13 residues. This chain's CDR3 is CASSEGGSQPQHF. CDR3 nucleotide sequence: TGTGCCAGCAGTGAAGGTGGATCCCAGCCCCAGCATTTT.

This chain links TRBV6-6 with TRBJ2-7; TRBD1 matches 8 bases. Germline V gives CDR1 MNHNY, CDR2 SVGAGI (reference sequence). V was clipped by 7 bases and J by 3 bases; unmatched bases: 5. This CDR3 is 13 amino acids long. The CDR3 nucleotides read TGTGCCAGCACTCGACAGGGGAGCTACGAGCAGTACTTC. Protein product: CASTRQGSYEQYF.

This clonotype came up many times. The chain couples TRBV27 to TRBJ1-2; TRBD1 matches 8 bases. This CDR3 has 15 residues. CDR1 is MNHEY and CDR2 is SMNVEV in the germline V gene (reference sequence). Unmatched junction bases numbered 8, after V lost 2 bases and J lost 6 bases. The CDR3 sequence is CASSLGRGRKDGYTF. CDR3 bases: TGTGCCAGCAGTTTAGGCAGGGGGCGTAAGGATGGCTACACCTTC.